These 10 T cell receptor beta chains share one sample of origin, sequenced in a study of blood T cells in healthy people across ages. The authors ran a second PCR of 7 to 11 cycles using a sample-barcoded 5' primer and a J-beta primer mix. TCRdb independently ran MiXCR on the 5' RACE reads; one entry per CDR3 protein. The sample has around 2 million distinct CDR3 sequences, about two fifths seen once. Sequenced input: blood. The receptor set was obtained from a human donor in good health.

The gene calls are TRBV9 and TRBJ2-7, with D possibly TRBD2 on 7 matching bases. CDR1 is SGDLS and CDR2 is YYNGEE in the germline V gene. CDR3 length: 17 residues. Deletions cut 0 bases from V and 1 base from J, with 17 bases between. CDR3 in DNA: TGTGCCAGCAGCGTAGGAGGCGACGGGGGGCCATCCTACGAGCAGTACTTC. Protein product: CASSVGGDGGPSYEQYF.

The chain links TRBV10-2 to TRBJ1-5, with D possibly being TRBD1 (5 bases). Germline-derived CDR1 and CDR2 are WSHSY and SAAADI. V was shortened by 8 bases and J by 2 bases, with 13 bases between the two germline ends. This CDR3 region has 14 residues. CDR3 protein: CASRDAGGNQPQHF. CDR3 in DNA: TGCGCCAGCCGGGACGCCGGGGGCAATCAGCCCCAGCATTTT.

The table lists this clonotype with a few counts. The chain couples TRBV4-3 to TRBJ1-4; 8 bases align to TRBD1. The V segment lost 4 bases and the J segment 7 bases; nucleotides outside the gene matches: 8. CDR1 is LGHNA, CDR2 YSLEER, per germline. The CDR3 sequence is 15 residues long. CDR3 DNA sequence: TGCGCCAGCAGCCGGTACAGGGGGGGTAGTGAAAAACTGTTTTTT. Translation: CASSRYRGGSEKLFF.

The rearrangement joins TRBV7-8 to TRBJ1-1; 7 bases map to TRBD1. Germline CDR1 is SGHVS and CDR2 is FQNEAQ. The CDR3 contains 15 residues. Trimming at V came to 5 bases and at J to 4 bases, leaving 10 bases not matched to a gene. CDR3 nucleotides: TGTGCCAGCAGCCCCACAGGGGCCGAGGGCACTGAAGCTTTCTTT. Its protein is CASSPTGAEGTEAFF.

In this sample, this clonotype turned up a few times. The rearrangement joins TRBV6-2 or TRBV6-3 to TRBJ2-5; 8 nucleotides agree with TRBD1. Germline CDR1 MNHEY, CDR2 SVGEGT. The ends lost 6 bases at V and 5 bases at J; junction bases unmatched: 11. The length of the CDR3 is 15 residues. DNA for the CDR3: TGTGCCAGCAGCCCCCTGACAGGGGCAGAGGAGACCCAGTACTTC. This codes for CASSPLTGAEETQYF.

J is TRBJ1-2 and V is TRBV4-1, with TRBD1 matching 8 bases. After removal of 1 base from V and 2 bases from J, the junction contained 6 bases not matched to a gene. Germline V gene sequence: CDR1 MGHRA, CDR2 YSYEKL. This CDR3 spans 16 amino acids. This CDR3 reads CASSQVSGGANYGYTF. Here the CDR3 DNA reads TGCGCCAGCAGCCAAGTGTCAGGGGGCGCGAACTATGGCTACACCTTC.

This clonotype was observed a few times. The CDR3 region is CASSSTPRRQGPHEQYF. The DNA for the CDR3 is TGCGCCAGCAGCTCAACCCCACGCAGACAGGGCCCCCACGAGCAGTACTTC. The rearrangement joins TRBV5-1 to TRBJ2-7; TRBD1 matches at 7 bases. Germline V lookup: CDR1 SGHRS, CDR2 YFSETQ. This CDR3 is 17 amino acids long. V lost 3 bases to trimming and J lost 5 bases; unmatched junction nucleotides: 17.

The genes are TRBV7-3 and TRBJ2-5; D call uncertain. The germline V gene has CDR1 SGHTA and CDR2 FQGTGA. V was shortened by 0 bases and J by 5 bases, with 7 bases between the two germline ends. The CDR3 covers 13 residues. CDR3 loop: CASSLTQSETQYF. CDR3 bases: TGTGCCAGCAGCTTAACACAGTCGGAGACCCAGTACTTC.

The gene calls are TRBV12-3 or TRBV12-4 and TRBJ2-1; TRBD2 is a possible D gene (6 bases). The CDR3 contains 15 residues. The V end lost 3 bases, the J end lost 2 bases, and 11 bases lay between the germline ends. The CDR3: CASSFGGRPYNEQFF. CDR3 DNA sequence: TGTGCCAGCAGTTTCGGAGGGCGCCCCTACAATGAGCAGTTCTTC.

This clonotype was seen only once. This chain connects TRBV29-1 to TRBJ2-3, with D unresolved. Per the germline V gene, CDR1 is SQVTM and CDR2 is ANQGSEA. The CDR3 contains 14 residues. The V end lost 0 bases, the J end lost 0 bases, and 7 bases lay between the germline ends. In nucleotides, the CDR3 is TGCAGCGTTGAAGAGGTTTCTAGCACAGATACGCAGTATTTT. Amino acids: CSVEEVSSTDTQYF.